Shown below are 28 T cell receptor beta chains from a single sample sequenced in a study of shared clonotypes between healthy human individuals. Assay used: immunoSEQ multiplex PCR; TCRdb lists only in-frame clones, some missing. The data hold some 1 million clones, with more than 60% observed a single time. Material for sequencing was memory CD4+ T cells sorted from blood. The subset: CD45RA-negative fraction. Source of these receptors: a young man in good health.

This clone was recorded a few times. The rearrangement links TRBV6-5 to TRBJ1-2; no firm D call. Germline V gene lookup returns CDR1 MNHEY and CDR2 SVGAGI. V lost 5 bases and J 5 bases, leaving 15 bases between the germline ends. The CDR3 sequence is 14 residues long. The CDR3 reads CASSLRNGVYGYTF. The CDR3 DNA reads TGTGCCAGCAGTCTTAGGAACGGGGTATATGGCTACACCTTC.

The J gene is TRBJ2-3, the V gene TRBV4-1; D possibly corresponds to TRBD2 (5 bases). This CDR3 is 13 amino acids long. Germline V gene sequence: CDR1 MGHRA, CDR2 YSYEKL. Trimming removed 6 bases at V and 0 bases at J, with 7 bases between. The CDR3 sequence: CASSLASTDTQYF. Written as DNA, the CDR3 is TGCGCCAGCAGTTTAGCGAGCACAGATACGCAGTATTTT.

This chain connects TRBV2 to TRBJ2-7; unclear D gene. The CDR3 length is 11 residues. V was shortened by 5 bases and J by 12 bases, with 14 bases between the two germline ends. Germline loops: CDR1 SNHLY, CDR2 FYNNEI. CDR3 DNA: TGTGCCAGCAGTCCCCCGGGCTGGAGGTACTTC. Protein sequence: CASSPPGWRYF.

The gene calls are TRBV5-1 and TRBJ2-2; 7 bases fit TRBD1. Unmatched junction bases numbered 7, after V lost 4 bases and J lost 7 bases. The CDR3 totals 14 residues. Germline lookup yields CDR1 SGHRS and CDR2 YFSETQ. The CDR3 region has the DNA TGCGCCAGCAGCGCAGACAGGGTTAACGGGGAGCTGTTTTTT. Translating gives CASSADRVNGELFF. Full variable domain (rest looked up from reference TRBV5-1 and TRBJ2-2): KAGVTQTPRYLIKTRGQQVTLSCSPISGHRSVSWYQQTPGQGLQFLFEYFSETQRNKGNFPGRFSGRQFSNSRSEMNVSTLELGDSALYLCASSADRVNGELFFGEGSRLTVL.

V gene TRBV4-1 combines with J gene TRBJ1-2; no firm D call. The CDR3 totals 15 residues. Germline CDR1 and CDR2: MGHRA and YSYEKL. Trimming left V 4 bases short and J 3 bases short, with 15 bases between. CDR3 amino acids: CASSRILGSDYGYTF. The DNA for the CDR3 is TGCGCCAGCAGCCGAATCCTCGGCTCCGACTATGGCTACACCTTC.

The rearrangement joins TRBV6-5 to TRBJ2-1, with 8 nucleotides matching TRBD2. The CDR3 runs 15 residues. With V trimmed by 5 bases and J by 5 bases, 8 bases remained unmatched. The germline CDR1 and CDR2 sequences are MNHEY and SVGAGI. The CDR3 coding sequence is TGTGCCAGCAGTCACAGGGCTAGCGGGCACAATGAGCAGTTCTTC. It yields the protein CASSHRASGHNEQFF.

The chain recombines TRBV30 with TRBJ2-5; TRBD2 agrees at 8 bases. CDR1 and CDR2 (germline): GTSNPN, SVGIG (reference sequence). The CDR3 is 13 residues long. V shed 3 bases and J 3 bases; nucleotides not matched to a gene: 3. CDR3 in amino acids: CAWSRGLEETQYF. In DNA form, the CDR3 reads TGTGCCTGGAGCAGGGGACTAGAAGAGACCCAGTACTTC. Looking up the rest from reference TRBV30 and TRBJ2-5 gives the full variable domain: SQTIHQWPATLVQPVGSPLSLECTVEGTSNPNLYWYRQAAGRGLQLLFYSVGIGQISSEVPQNLSASRPQDRQFILSSKKLLLSDSGFYLCAWSRGLEETQYFGPGTRLLVL.

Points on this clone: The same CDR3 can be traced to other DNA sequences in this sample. The DNA of the CDR3 is TGCAGCGTTGGACAGGGGCCCGGGGAGCTGTTTTTT. This encodes CSVGQGPGELFF. The rearrangement links TRBV29-1 to TRBJ2-2; 8 bases agree with TRBD1. Germline V lookup: CDR1 SQVTM, CDR2 ANQGSEA. Trimming cost V 4 bases and J 6 bases; bases outside gene matches: 1. The CDR3 loop spans 12 amino acids.

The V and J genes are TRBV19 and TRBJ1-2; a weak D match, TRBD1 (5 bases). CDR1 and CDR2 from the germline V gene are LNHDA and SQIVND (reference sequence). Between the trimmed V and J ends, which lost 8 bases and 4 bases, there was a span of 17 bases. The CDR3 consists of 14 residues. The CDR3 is CASARGWESYGYTF. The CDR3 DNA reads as TGTGCCAGTGCGCGGGGGTGGGAAAGCTATGGCTACACCTTC.

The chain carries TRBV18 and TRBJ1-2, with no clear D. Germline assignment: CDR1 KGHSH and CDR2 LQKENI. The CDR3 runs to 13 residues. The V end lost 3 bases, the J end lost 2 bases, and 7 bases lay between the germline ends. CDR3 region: CASSPTSNYGYTF. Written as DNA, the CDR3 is TGTGCCAGCTCACCTACCAGCAACTATGGCTACACCTTC.

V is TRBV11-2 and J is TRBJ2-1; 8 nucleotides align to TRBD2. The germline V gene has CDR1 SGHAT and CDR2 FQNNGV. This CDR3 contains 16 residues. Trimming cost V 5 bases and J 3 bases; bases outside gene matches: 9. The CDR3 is CASSPTGAGVYNEQFF. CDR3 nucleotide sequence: TGTGCCAGCAGCCCAACCGGAGCGGGGGTCTACAATGAGCAGTTCTTC.

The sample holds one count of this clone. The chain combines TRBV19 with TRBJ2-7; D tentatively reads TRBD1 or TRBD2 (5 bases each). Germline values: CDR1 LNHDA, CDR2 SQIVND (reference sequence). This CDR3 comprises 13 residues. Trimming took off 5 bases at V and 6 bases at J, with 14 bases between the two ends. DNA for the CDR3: TGTGCCAGTAGTGATCGAGGGGTTGGCGAGCAGTACTTC. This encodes CASSDRGVGEQYF.

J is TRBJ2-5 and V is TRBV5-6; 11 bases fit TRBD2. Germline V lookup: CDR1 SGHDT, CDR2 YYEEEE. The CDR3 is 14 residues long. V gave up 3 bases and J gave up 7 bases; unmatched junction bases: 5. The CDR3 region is CASSSTGTSGTQYF. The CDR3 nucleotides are TGTGCCAGCAGCTCCACCGGGACTAGCGGGACCCAGTACTTC.

The chain's CDR3 is CASSIDTGRSYEQYF. CDR3 bases: TGTGCCAGTAGTATAGATACAGGGCGTTCCTACGAGCAGTACTTC. V is TRBV19 and J is TRBJ2-7, with D possibly being TRBD1 (6 bases). V shed 0 bases and J shed 1 base, with 10 bases lying between them. The CDR3 extends over 15 amino acids. Germline values: CDR1 LNHDA, CDR2 SQIVND (reference sequence).

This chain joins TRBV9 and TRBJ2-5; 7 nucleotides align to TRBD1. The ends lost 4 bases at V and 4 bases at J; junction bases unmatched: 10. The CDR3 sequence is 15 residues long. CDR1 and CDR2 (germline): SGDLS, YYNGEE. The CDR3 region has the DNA TGTGCCAGCAGCTCTTTGACAGGGATCGGAGAGACCCAGTACTTC. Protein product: CASSSLTGIGETQYF. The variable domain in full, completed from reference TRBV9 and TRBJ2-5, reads DSGVTQTPKHLITATGQRVTLRCSPRSGDLSVYWYQQSLDQGLQFLIQYYNGEERAKGNILERFSAQQFPDLHSELNLSSLELGDSALYFCASSSLTGIGETQYFGPGTRLLVL.

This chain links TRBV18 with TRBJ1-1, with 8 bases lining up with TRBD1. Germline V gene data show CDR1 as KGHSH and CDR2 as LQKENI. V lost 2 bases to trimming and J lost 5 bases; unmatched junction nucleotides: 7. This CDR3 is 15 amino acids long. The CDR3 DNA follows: TGTGCCAGCTCACCAGGAACAGGGGGGGCGACTGAAGCTTTCTTT. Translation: CASSPGTGGATEAFF.

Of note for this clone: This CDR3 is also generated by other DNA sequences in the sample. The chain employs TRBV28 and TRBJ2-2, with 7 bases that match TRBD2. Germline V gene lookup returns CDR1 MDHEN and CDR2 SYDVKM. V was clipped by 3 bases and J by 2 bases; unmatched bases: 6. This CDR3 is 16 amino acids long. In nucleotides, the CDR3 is TGTGCCAGCAGTTTCGGGCTAGCGGCTAACACCGGGGAGCTGTTTTTT. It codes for CASSFGLAANTGELFF.

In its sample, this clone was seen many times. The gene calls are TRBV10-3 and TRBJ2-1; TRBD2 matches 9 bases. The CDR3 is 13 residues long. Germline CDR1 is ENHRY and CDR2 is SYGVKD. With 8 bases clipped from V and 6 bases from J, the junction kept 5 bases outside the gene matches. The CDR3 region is CAIASGMTNEQFF. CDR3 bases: TGTGCCATCGCTAGCGGGATGACCAATGAGCAGTTCTTC.

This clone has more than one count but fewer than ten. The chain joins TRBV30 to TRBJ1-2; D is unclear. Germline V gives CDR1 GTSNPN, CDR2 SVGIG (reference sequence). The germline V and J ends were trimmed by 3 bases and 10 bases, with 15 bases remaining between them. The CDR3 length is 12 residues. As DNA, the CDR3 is TGTGCCTGGAGCCCAGGTCCCGGGCACTACACCTTC. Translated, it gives CAWSPGPGHYTF. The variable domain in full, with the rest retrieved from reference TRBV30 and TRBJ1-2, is SQTIHQWPATLVQPVGSPLSLECTVEGTSNPNLYWYRQAAGRGLQLLFYSVGIGQISSEVPQNLSASRPQDRQFILSSKKLLLSDSGFYLCAWSPGPGHYTFGSGTRLTVV.

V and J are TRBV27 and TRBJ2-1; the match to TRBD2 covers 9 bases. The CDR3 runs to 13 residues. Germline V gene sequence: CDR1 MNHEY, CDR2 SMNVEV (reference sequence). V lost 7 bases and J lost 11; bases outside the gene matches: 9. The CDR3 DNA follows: TGTGCCAGCACCTCAAGGACTAGCGAAAAGCAGTTCTTC. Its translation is CASTSRTSEKQFF.

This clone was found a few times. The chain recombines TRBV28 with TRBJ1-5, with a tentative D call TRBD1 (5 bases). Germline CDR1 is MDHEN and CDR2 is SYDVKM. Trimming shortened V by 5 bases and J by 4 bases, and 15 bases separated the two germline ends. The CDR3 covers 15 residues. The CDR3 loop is CASSLAQGINQPQHF. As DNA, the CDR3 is TGTGCCAGCAGTCTGGCGCAGGGAATAAATCAGCCCCAGCATTTT.

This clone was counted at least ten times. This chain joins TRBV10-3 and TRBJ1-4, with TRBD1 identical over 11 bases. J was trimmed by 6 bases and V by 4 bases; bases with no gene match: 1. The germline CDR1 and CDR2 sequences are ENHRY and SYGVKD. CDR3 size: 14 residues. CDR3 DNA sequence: TGTGCCATCAGTGGGGACAGGGGGGATGAAAAACTGTTTTTT. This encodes CAISGDRGDEKLFF.

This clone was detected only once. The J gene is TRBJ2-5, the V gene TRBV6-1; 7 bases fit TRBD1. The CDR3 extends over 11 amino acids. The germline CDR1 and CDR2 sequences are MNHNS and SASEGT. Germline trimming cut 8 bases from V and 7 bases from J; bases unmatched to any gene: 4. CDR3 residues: CASRQGSTQYF. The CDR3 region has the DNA TGTGCCAGCCGACAGGGCTCGACCCAGTACTTC.

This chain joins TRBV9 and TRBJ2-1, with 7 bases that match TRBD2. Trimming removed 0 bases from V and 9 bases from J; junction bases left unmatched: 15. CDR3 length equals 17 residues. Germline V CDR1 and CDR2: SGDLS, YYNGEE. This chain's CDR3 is CASSVAVWRGSDGEQFF. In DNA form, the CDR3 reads TGTGCCAGCAGCGTAGCGGTGTGGCGGGGGTCGGACGGTGAGCAGTTCTTC.

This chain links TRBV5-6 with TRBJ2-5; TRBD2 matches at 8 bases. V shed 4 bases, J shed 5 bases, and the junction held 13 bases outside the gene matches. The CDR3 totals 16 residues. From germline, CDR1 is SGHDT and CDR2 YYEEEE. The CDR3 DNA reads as TGTGCCAGCAGCCCACGAAGCGGGGGCCGTATGGAGACCCAGTACTTC. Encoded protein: CASSPRSGGRMETQYF.

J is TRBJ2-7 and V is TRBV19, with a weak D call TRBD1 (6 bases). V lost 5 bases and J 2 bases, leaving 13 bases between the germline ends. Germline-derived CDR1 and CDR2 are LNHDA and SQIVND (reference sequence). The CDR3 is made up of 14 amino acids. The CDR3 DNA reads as TGTGCCAGTAGTTCCAGGACAGTCCCCTACGAGCAGTACTTC. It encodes CASSSRTVPYEQYF.

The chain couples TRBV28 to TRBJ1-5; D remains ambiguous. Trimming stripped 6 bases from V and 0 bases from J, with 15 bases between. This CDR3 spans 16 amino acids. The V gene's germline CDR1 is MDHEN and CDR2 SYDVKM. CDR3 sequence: CASSPPQAYSNQPQHF. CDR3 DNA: TGTGCCAGCAGCCCCCCTCAGGCTTATAGCAATCAGCCCCAGCATTTT.

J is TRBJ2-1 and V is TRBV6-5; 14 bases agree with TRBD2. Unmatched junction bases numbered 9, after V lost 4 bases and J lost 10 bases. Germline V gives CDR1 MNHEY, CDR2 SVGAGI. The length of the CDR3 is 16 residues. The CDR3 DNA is TGTGCCAGCAGTTCTGGACTAGCGGGAGGTCCCAGCGAGCAGTTCTTC. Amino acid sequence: CASSSGLAGGPSEQFF.